These 9 T cell receptor beta chains share one sample of origin, sequenced in a study of blood T cells in healthy people across ages. A second 7 to 11 cycle PCR used barcoded and J-beta primers. Using its own MiXCR run on the 5' RACE reads, TCRdb lists one record per CDR3 protein. This table holds under 800,000 distinct CDR3 sequences, 21% found once. The sequenced material came from blood. The receptor source for this set is a man between 65 and 85 years old in good health.

The chain combines TRBV28 with TRBJ2-5; D may be TRBD1 (6 bases). The DNA end is a closer match to TRBJ2-1, so the J assignment may be wrong. The length of the CDR3 is 10 residues. Germline CDR1 reads MDHEN; CDR2 reads SYDVKM. In DNA, the CDR3 is TGTGCCAGCAGTGGGACAGAGCAGTTCTTC. Amino acids: CASSGTEQFF.

The chain is built from TRBV19 and TRBJ2-4; D uncertain. V lost 1 base and J 3 bases, leaving 10 bases between the germline ends. The length of the CDR3 is 15 residues. The germline CDR1 and CDR2 sequences are LNHDA and SQIVND (reference sequence). In DNA, the CDR3 is TGTGCCAGTAGTATAGGGAGTGGGGACAAAAACATTCAGTACTTC. Its translation: CASSIGSGDKNIQYF.

There are a few counts of this clonotype. The V and J genes are TRBV6-6 and TRBJ2-7, with unresolved D. The germline gives CDR1 MNHNY, CDR2 SVGAGI (reference sequence). The CDR3 has 11 residues. V lost 11 bases, J lost 2 bases, and 10 bases lay in between. The chain's CDR3 is CALGPPYEQYF. The DNA of the CDR3 is TGTGCCTTAGGACCTCCCTACGAGCAGTACTTC.

This clonotype was seen just once. The junction and the germline gene differ at one end; a read error may be behind it. CDR3 region: CASSQGLAALAYNF. The CDR3 DNA follows: TGTGCCAGCAGCCAAGGGCTAGCGGCCCTCGCCTATAACTTC. The V and J genes are TRBV3-1 and TRBJ2-1; 7 bases are a match to TRBD2. Per germline, CDR1 LGHDT and CDR2 YNNKEL (reference sequence). CDR3 length: 14 amino acids.

The chain has TRBV28 and TRBJ1-5, with TRBD1 as a possible D gene (5 bases). The germline V gene encodes CDR1 MDHEN and CDR2 SYDVKM. Trimming stripped 6 bases from V and 5 bases from J, with 11 bases between. This CDR3 is 13 amino acids long. In nucleotides, the CDR3 is TGTGCCAGCAGCGTCGACAGATATCAGCCCCAGCATTTT. Its translation: CASSVDRYQPQHF.

The rearrangement uses TRBV5-1 and TRBJ2-7; D possibly corresponds to TRBD1 (6 bases). This CDR3 is built from 13 residues. V was pared by 4 bases and J by 3 bases, with 11 bases between. The germline V gene has CDR1 SGHRS and CDR2 YFSETQ. Here the CDR3 DNA reads TGCGCCAGCAGCCGCCGGGACAACTACGAGCAGTACTTC. Translated, it gives CASSRRDNYEQYF.

The chain uses TRBV7-4 and TRBJ1-1; no firm D call. The CDR3 runs 12 residues. V lost 8 bases, J lost 6 bases, and 13 bases lay in between. Germline CDR1 and CDR2: SGHVT and SQSDAQ. Written as DNA, the CDR3 is TGTGCCAGCTCCCCTAATCATCCTGAAGCTTTCTTT. This encodes CASSPNHPEAFF.

J is TRBJ2-1 and V is TRBV5-1, with D perhaps matching TRBD1 (6 bases). Per germline, CDR1 SGHRS and CDR2 YFSETQ. V was trimmed by 1 base and J by 0 bases, leaving 11 bases between them. The CDR3 has 16 residues. Written as DNA, the CDR3 is TGCGCCAGCAGCTTGTCAGGGGCGTACTCCTACAATGAGCAGTTCTTC. Amino acid sequence: CASSLSGAYSYNEQFF. Complete variable domain (other parts from reference TRBV5-1 and TRBJ2-1): KAGVTQTPRYLIKTRGQQVTLSCSPISGHRSVSWYQQTPGQGLQFLFEYFSETQRNKGNFPGRFSGRQFSNSRSEMNVSTLELGDSALYLCASSLSGAYSYNEQFFGPGTRLTVL.

This clonotype was recorded a few times. V usage is TRBV7-9 and J usage is TRBJ1-2; 7 positions agree with TRBD1. The J segment lost 4 bases and the V segment lost 5 bases, leaving 7 bases of the junction unmatched. CDR1 is SEHNR and CDR2 is FQNEAQ in the germline V gene (reference sequence). This CDR3 spans 14 amino acids. The CDR3 sequence is CASSLRTGPYGYTF. Written as DNA, the CDR3 is TGTGCCAGCAGCCTCCGGACAGGACCCTATGGCTACACCTTC.